The 8 T cell receptor beta chains given below trace back to one sample, sequenced in a study of CD8+ T cells in alopecia areata. RNA was extracted and reverse transcribed into cDNA as the sequencing template. Repertoires were generated with immunoSEQ multiplex PCR, while TCRdb's copy carries only in-frame clones and drops some. The sample has about 210,000 clones; around 65% are singletons. Treatment given: oral pan-JAK inhibitor, 5-10 mg twice daily. Sequenced material: CD4+ T cells sorted from blood, taken at week 4, from a patient treated with tofacitinib. These receptors all stem from a human donor with alopecia areata.

Here the CDR3 DNA reads TGTGCCAGCAGCTTAGCTGTTAACGGACCGAAGTACTTC. Translation: CASSLAVNGPKYF. The chain recombines TRBV7-2 with TRBJ2-7; no clear D. This CDR3 region has 13 residues. Germline V gene lookup returns CDR1 SGHTA and CDR2 FQGNSA. Between the trimmed V and J ends, which lost 0 bases and 11 bases, there was a span of 14 bases. The full variable domain, completed using reference TRBV7-2 and TRBJ2-7, is GAGVSQSPSNKVTEKGKDVELRCDPISGHTALYWYRQSLGQGLEFLIYFQGNSAPDKSGLPSDRFSAERTGGSVSTLTIQRTQQEDSAVYLCASSLAVNGPKYFGPGTRLTVT.

This chain links TRBV30 with TRBJ2-5, with D perhaps TRBD1 or TRBD2 (7 bases each). The V end lost 4 bases, the J end lost 4 bases, and 13 bases lay between the germline ends. CDR1 is GTSNPN, CDR2 SVGIG, per germline (reference sequence). This CDR3 region has 13 residues. The CDR3 DNA reads TGTGCCTGGACTCCAGGGGGGGCAGAGACCCAGTACTTC. Its protein product is CAWTPGGAETQYF.

The chain uses TRBV19 and TRBJ2-3; D remains ambiguous. The CDR3 covers 15 residues. Germline CDR1 and CDR2: LNHDA and SQIVND (reference sequence). The V end was cut by 2 bases, the J end by 0 bases, with 9 bases between. The CDR3 sequence: CASSIMTASTDTQYF. DNA of the CDR3: TGTGCCAGTAGTATAATGACGGCAAGCACAGATACGCAGTATTTT.

The rearrangement uses TRBV12-5 and TRBJ2-5; no clear D gene. Trimming pared 6 bases from V and 4 bases from J, leaving 12 bases between. This CDR3 region has 13 residues. Germline assignment: CDR1 LGHNT and CDR2 FRNRAP. CDR3 region: CASGLLSGETQYF. The CDR3 DNA reads as TGTGCTAGTGGGCTTTTGTCGGGAGAGACCCAGTACTTC.

This chain connects TRBV27 to TRBJ1-6; TRBD1 matches 10 bases. This CDR3 has 19 amino acids. V lost 8 bases, J lost 3 bases, and 16 bases stayed unmatched. The germline gives CDR1 MNHEY, CDR2 SMNVEV (reference sequence). The chain's CDR3 is CASSRQGAFGDHYNSPLHF. The DNA of the CDR3 is TGTGCCAGCTCACGACAGGGGGCGTTCGGTGACCACTATAATTCACCCCTCCACTTT.

This clone was found once. V usage is TRBV6-4 and J usage is TRBJ1-6, with TRBD1 matching 7 bases. From germline, CDR1 is MRHNA and CDR2 SNTAGT. The CDR3 length is 15 residues. The ends lost 8 bases at V and 10 bases at J; junction bases unmatched: 14. The CDR3 DNA follows: TGTGCCAGCTTACGCCGAAAACAGGGGCCCTCACCCCTCCACTTT. This gives the protein CASLRRKQGPSPLHF.

This clone turned up a few times. The chain is built from TRBV11-2 and TRBJ1-1; perhaps TRBD1 as D (6 bases). This CDR3 region has 14 residues. Germline CDR1 reads SGHAT; CDR2 reads FQNNGV. V was cut by 4 bases and J by 5 bases, with 14 bases left in between. The CDR3 protein is CASSSSRGNTEAFF. CDR3 nucleotide sequence: TGTGCCAGCAGCTCTAGTAGGGGGAATACTGAAGCTTTCTTT. Looking up the rest from reference TRBV11-2 and TRBJ1-1 gives the full variable domain: EAGVAQSPRYKIIEKRQSVAFWCNPISGHATLYWYQQILGQGPKLLIQFQNNGVVDDSQLPKDRFSAERLKGVDSTLKIQPAKLEDSAVYLCASSSSRGNTEAFFGQGTRLTVV.

The CDR3 reads CAWTGQGNTGELFF. The CDR3 bases are TGTGCCTGGACGGGACAGGGGAACACCGGGGAGCTGTTTTTT. The chain is built from TRBV30 and TRBJ2-2; the match to TRBD1 covers 9 bases. In germline, CDR1 is GTSNPN, CDR2 SVGIG (reference sequence). V lost 4 bases and J lost 1; bases outside the gene matches: 1. The CDR3 sequence is 14 residues long.